Shown below are 3 T cell receptor beta chains from a single sample sequenced in a study of cytomegalovirus exposure and HLA in healthy donors. PCR was performed using 60 Vbeta and 13 Jbeta primers. Sequencing used immunoSEQ multiplex PCR; TCRdb keeps in-frame clones, though not all of them. This table holds about 160,000 clones, approximately 82% found once. The sample consisted of PBMCs. The receptors derive from a man aged 50 to 60 in good health and CMV-seropositive.

The rearrangement joins TRBV19 to TRBJ1-2; TRBD1 is a possible D gene (5 bases). Germline V gives CDR1 LNHDA, CDR2 SQIVND (reference sequence). V was trimmed by 2 bases and J by 0 bases, leaving 10 bases between them. The CDR3 runs to 15 residues. The CDR3 sequence is CASSINGRANYGYTF. The CDR3 DNA is TGTGCCAGTAGTATAAACGGCAGGGCTAACTATGGCTACACCTTC.

The chain joins TRBV5-6 to TRBJ2-1; TRBD2 aligns across 10 bases. The length of the CDR3 is 15 residues. J gave up 7 bases and V 3 bases, and 7 bases lay outside the gene matches. CDR1 and CDR2 from the germline V gene are SGHDT and YYEEEE. The CDR3 here is CASSSGGLAINEQFF. The DNA for the CDR3 is TGTGCCAGCAGCTCAGGGGGACTAGCGATTAATGAGCAGTTCTTC.

V is TRBV5-1 and J is TRBJ1-1, with D possibly being TRBD1 (6 bases). CDR1 is SGHRS, CDR2 YFSETQ, per germline. The CDR3 spans 14 residues. The ends were cut back, 2 bases at V and 1 base at J, with 9 bases in the middle. The CDR3 region is CASSLATGNTEAFF. The CDR3 DNA sequence: TGCGCCAGCAGCTTAGCGACAGGGAACACTGAAGCTTTCTTT.